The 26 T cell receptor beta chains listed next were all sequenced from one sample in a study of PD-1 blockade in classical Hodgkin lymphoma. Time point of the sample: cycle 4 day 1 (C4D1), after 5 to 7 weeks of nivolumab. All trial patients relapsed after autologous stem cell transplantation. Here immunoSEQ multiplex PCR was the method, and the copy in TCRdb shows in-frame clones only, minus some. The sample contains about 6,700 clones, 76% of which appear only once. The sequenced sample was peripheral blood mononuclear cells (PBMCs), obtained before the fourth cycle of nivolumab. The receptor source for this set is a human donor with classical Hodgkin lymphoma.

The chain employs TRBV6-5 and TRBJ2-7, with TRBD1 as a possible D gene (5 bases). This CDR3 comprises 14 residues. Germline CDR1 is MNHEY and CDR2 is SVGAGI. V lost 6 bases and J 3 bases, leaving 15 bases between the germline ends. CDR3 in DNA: TGTGCCAGCAGCCTGGACACCGGGCTCTACGAGCAGTACTTC. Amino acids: CASSLDTGLYEQYF.

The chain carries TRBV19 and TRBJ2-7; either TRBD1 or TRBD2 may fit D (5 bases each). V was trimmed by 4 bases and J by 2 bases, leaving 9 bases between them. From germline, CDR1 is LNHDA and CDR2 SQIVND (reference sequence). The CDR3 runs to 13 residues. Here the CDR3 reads CASSRGAAYEQYF. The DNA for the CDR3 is TGTGCCAGTAGTAGAGGGGCCGCCTACGAGCAGTACTTC. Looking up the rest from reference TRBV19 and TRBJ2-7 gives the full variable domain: DGGITQSPKYLFRKEGQNVTLSCEQNLNHDAMYWYRQDPGQGLRLIYYSQIVNDFQKGDIAEGYSVSREKKESFPLTVTSAQKNPTAFYLCASSRGAAYEQYFGPGTRLTVT.

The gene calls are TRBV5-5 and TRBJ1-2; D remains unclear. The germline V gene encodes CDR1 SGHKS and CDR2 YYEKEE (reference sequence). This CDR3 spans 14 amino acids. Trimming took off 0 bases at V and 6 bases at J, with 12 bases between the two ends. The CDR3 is CASSLEGEPNGYTF. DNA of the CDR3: TGTGCCAGCAGCTTGGAGGGCGAACCTAATGGCTACACCTTC. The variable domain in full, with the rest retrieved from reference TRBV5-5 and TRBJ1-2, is DAGVTQSPTHLIKTRGQQVTLRCSPISGHKSVSWYQQVLGQGPQFIFQYYEKEERGRGNFPDRFSARQFPNYSSELNVNALLLGDSALYLCASSLEGEPNGYTFGSGTRLTVV.

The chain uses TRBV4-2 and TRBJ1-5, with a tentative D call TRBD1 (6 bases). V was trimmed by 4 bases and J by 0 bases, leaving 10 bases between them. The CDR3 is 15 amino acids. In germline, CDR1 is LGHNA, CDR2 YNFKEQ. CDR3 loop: CASSPDRYSNQPQHF. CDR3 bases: TGTGCCAGCAGCCCCGACAGGTATAGCAATCAGCCCCAGCATTTT.

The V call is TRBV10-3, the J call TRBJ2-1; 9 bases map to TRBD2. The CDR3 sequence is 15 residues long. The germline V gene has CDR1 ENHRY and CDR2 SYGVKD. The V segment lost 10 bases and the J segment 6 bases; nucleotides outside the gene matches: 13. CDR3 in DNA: TGTGCCACCCTCCTGGCGGGAGGGATGAGCAATGAGCAGTTCTTC. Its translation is CATLLAGGMSNEQFF.

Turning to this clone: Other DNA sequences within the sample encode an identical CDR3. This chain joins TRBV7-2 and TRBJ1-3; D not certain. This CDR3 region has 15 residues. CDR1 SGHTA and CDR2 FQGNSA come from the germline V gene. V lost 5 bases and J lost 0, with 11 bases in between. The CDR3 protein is CASSTDVYSGNTIYF. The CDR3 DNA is TGTGCCAGCAGCACGGACGTCTACTCTGGAAACACCATATATTTT.

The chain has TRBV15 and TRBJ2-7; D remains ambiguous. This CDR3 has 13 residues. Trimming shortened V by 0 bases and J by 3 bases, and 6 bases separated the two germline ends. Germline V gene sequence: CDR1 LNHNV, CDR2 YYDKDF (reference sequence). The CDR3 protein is CATSRDTDYEQYF. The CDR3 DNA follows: TGTGCCACCAGCAGAGATACCGACTACGAGCAGTACTTC. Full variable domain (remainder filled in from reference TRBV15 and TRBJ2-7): DAMVIQNPRYQVTQFGKPVTLSCSQTLNHNVMYWYQQKSSQAPKLLFHYYDKDFNNEADTPDNFQSRRPNTSFCFLDIRSPGLGDTAMYLCATSRDTDYEQYFGPGTRLTVT.

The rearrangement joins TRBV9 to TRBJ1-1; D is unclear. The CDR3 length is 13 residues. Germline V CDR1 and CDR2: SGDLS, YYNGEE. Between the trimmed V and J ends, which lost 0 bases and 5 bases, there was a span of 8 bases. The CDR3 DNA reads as TGTGCCAGCAGCGTAGCGTCTACAACTGAAGCTTTCTTT. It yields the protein CASSVASTTEAFF.

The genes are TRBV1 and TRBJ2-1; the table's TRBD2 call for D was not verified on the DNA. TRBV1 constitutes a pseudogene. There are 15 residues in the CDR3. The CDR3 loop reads CTSSRKVAGHNEQFF. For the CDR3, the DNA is TGCACCAGCAGCCGTAAGGTAGCGGGACACAATGAGCAGTTCTTC.

The CDR3 nucleotides read TGTGCCAGCAGCTACACCGGGACATCCCTTCTGTACACTGAAGCTTTCTTT. Translating gives CASSYTGTSLLYTEAFF. The chain uses TRBV7-2 and TRBJ1-1, with D possibly TRBD1 on 6 matching bases. The germline CDR1 and CDR2 sequences are SGHTA and FQGNSA. The CDR3 has 17 amino acids. With 4 bases removed from V and 3 bases from J, the gap between germline ends came to 21 bases.

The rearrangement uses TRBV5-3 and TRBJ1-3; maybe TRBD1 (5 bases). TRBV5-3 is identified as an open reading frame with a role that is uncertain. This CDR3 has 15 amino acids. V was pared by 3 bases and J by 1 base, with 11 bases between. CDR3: CARSSGQGSGNTIYF. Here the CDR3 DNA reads TGTGCCAGAAGCTCCGGGCAGGGTTCTGGAAACACCATATATTTT.

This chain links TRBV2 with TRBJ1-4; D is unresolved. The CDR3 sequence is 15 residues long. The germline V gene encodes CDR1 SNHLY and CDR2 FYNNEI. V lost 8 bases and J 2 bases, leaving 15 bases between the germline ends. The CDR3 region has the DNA TGTGCCAGCGTCTACGAACGGACGACTAATGAAAAACTGTTTTTT. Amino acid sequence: CASVYERTTNEKLFF.

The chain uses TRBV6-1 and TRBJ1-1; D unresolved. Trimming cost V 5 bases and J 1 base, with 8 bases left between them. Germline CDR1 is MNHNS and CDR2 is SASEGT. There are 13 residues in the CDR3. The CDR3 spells CASSFIENTEAFF. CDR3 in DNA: TGTGCCAGCAGTTTTATCGAGAACACTGAAGCTTTCTTT.

The CDR3: CASKASGSPYNEQFF. DNA of the CDR3: TGTGCCAGTAAGGCTAGCGGGAGCCCCTACAATGAGCAGTTCTTC. The rearrangement links TRBV19 to TRBJ2-1; 10 bases line up with TRBD2. With 7 bases clipped from V and 2 bases from J, the junction kept 5 bases outside the gene matches. This CDR3 spans 15 amino acids. Germline values: CDR1 LNHDA, CDR2 SQIVND (reference sequence).

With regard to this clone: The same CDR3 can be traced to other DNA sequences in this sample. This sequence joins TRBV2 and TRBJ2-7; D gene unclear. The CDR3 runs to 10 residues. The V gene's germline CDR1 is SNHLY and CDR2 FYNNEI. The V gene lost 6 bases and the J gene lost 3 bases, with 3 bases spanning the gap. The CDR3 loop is CASRDYEQYF. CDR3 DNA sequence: TGTGCCAGCAGGGACTACGAGCAGTACTTC.

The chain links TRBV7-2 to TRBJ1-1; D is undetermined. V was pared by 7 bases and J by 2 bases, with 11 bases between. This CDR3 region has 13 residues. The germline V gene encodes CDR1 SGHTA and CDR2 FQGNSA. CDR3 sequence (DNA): TGTGCCAGCACCCCTTTGGCTAACACTGAAGCTTTCTTT. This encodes CASTPLANTEAFF.

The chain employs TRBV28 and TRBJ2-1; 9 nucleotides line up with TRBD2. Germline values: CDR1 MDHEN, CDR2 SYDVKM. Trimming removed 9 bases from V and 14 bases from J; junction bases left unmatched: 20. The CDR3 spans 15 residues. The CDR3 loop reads CASVSGLAGPSKEFF. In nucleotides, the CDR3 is TGTGCCAGTGTGTCCGGGCTAGCGGGGCCTAGTAAGGAGTTCTTC.

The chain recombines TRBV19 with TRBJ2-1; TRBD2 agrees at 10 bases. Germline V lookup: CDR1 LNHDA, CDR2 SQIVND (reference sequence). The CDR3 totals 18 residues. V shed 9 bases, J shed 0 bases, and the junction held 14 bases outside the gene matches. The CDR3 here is CASRRRSGRGSSYNEQFF. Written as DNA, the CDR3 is TGTGCCAGCCGCCGGAGGAGCGGGAGGGGAAGCTCCTACAATGAGCAGTTCTTC.

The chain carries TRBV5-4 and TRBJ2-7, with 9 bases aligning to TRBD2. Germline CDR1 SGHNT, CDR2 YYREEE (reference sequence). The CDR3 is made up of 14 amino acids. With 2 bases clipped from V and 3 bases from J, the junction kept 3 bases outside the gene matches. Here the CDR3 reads CASSFGTSLYEQYF. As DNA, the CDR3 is TGTGCCAGCAGCTTTGGGACTAGCCTCTACGAGCAGTACTTC. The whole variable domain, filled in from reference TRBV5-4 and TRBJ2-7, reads ETGVTQSPTHLIKTRGQQVTLRCSSQSGHNTVSWYQQALGQGPQFIFQYYREEENGRGNFPPRFSGLQFPNYSSELNVNALELDDSALYLCASSFGTSLYEQYFGPGTRLTVT.

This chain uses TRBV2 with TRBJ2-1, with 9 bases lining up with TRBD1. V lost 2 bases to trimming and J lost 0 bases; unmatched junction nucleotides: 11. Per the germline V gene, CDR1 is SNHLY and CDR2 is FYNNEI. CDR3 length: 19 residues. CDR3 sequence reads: CASSEMGGQGLSSYNEQFF. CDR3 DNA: TGTGCCAGCAGTGAAATGGGGGGACAGGGTTTGAGCTCCTACAATGAGCAGTTCTTC.

This CDR3 reads CASSLGQGTYEQYF. CDR3 in DNA: TGTGCCAGCAGTTTAGGCCAGGGTACCTACGAGCAGTACTTC. The gene calls are TRBV28 and TRBJ2-7, with D possibly TRBD1 on 5 matching bases. V dropped 2 bases and J dropped 2 bases, with 10 bases sitting between them. The CDR3 length is 14 residues. Looked up from germline, CDR1 is MDHEN and CDR2 is SYDVKM.

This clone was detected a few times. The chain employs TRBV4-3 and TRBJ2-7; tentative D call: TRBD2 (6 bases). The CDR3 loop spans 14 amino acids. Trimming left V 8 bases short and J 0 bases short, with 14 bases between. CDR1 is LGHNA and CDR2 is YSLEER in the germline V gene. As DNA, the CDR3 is TGCGCCAGCGGGGCGAGACTAGACTCCTACGAGCAGTACTTC. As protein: CASGARLDSYEQYF.

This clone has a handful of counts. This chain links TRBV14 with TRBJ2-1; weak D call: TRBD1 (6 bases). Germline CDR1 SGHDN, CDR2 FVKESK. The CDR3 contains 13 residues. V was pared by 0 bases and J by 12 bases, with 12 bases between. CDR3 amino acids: CASSQDQTGLQFF. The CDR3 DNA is TGTGCCAGCAGCCAAGACCAGACAGGTTTGCAGTTCTTC. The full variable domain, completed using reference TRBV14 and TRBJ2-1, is EAGVTQFPSHSVIEKGQTVTLRCDPISGHDNLYWYRRVMGKEIKFLLHFVKESKQDESGMPNNRFLAERTGGTYSTLKVQPAELEDSGVYFCASSQDQTGLQFFGPGTRLTVL.

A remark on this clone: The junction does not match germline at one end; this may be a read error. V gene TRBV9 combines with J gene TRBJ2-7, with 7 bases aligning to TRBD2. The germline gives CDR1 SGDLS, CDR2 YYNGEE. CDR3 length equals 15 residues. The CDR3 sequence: CASSSSGEGRYEQHF. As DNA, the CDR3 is TGTGCCAGCAGCTCCAGTGGGGAGGGGCGCTACGAGCAGCACTTC.

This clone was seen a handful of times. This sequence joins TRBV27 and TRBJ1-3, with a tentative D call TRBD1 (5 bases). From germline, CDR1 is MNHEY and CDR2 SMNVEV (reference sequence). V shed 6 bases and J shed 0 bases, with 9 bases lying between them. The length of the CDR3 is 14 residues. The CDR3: CASSTGNSGNTIYF. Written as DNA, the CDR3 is TGTGCCAGCAGCACAGGAAACTCTGGAAACACCATATATTTT.

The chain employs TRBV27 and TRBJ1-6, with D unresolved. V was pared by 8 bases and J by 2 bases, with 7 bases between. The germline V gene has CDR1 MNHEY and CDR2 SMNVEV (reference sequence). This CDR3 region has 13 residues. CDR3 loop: CASRGAYNSPLHF. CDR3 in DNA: TGTGCCAGCCGGGGTGCCTATAATTCACCCCTCCACTTT.